These T cell receptor beta chains were read from a single sample in a study of CD8 T cells in ankylosing spondylitis. TCRdb used MiXCR to reprocess the 5' RACE reads, holding one entry per CDR3 protein. The data show fewer than 25,000 distinct CDR3 sequences, roughly 13% seen once. Sequencing input: blood. The receptors stem from a male donor with ankylosing spondylitis or in good health (not recorded which). The CDR3 runs from the conserved cysteine through the conserved F or W. D genes are given only for firm matches. The size of a clone is reported for some rows only, either as once, few or many, or as a class for expanded clones.

J | V | size | D | DNA | CDR3
TRBJ2-5 | TRBV28 | - | TRBD1 | TGTGCCAGCAGTTTCCGGGACAGGGGGCAAGAGACCCAGTACTTC | CASSFRDRGQETQYF
TRBJ2-1 | TRBV23-1 | few | - | TGCGCCAGGAACGAGGCCGAGCAGTTCTTC | CARNEAEQFF
TRBJ2-2 | TRBV7-8 | - | TRBD2 | TGTGCCAGCCGTGTAGGGACTAGCGGGGGCCTAAGGGGCACCGGGGAGCTGTTTTTT | CASRVGTSGGLRGTGELFF
TRBJ2-2 | TRBV30 | - | - | TGTGCCTGGAGTCCGGTATTGGGGGGAAGCACCGGGGAGCTGTTTTTT | CAWSPVLGGSTGELFF
TRBJ1-2 | TRBV11-2 | many | TRBD1 | TGTGCCAGCAGCTCGGGACAGGGTCGGGGCTACACCTTC | CASSSGQGRGYTF
TRBJ2-5 | TRBV28 | few | - | TGTGCCAGCAGTTTAATCCAGGCGGAAGAGACCCAGTACTTC | CASSLIQAEETQYF
TRBJ1-2 | TRBV12-3/TRBV12-4 | many | - | TGTGCCAGCAGTCCGGGGACGGATTATGGCTACACCTTC | CASSPGTDYGYTF
TRBJ2-7 | TRBV29-1 | - | TRBD1 | TGCAGCGTTCTGACAGGGAACGAGCAGTACTTC | CSVLTGNEQYF
TRBJ1-1 | TRBV12-3/TRBV12-4 | - | - | TGTGCCGCACAGGGCTTGGGCACTGAAGCTTTCTTT | CAAQGLGTEAFF
TRBJ1-2 | TRBV19 | few | - | TGTGCCAGTAGTGTCCCGGGACTTCTCGGCTACACCTTC | CASSVPGLLGYTF
TRBJ2-1 | TRBV20-1 | few | TRBD2 | TGCAGTGCTAGAAGGACTAGCGGGAGGGACAATGAGCAGTTCTTC | CSARRTSGRDNEQFF
TRBJ2-7 | TRBV6-2/TRBV6-3 | many | TRBD2 | TGTGCCAGCAGTTCGGGAGCGGGAGAGTCCTACGAGCAGTACTTC | CASSSGAGESYEQYF
TRBJ2-1 | TRBV7-2 | many | TRBD2 | TGTGCCAGCAGCTTAGGTAGCGGGCGTTCCACCGGCAATGAGCAGTTCTTC | CASSLGSGRSTGNEQFF
TRBJ2-1 | TRBV5-1 | - | TRBD2 | TGCGCCAGCAGCAAGGAGGGGAGCGGGGCTAACGTGGAGTTCTTC | CASSKEGSGANVEFF
TRBJ2-7 | TRBV7-2 | many | - | TGTGCCAGCAGCTTAGCATGGTCGACCTCCTACGAGCAGTACTTC | CASSLAWSTSYEQYF
TRBJ2-2 | TRBV6-6 | many | TRBD1 | TGTGCCATACGACAGGGGTCCGGGGAGCTGTTTTTT | CAIRQGSGELFF
TRBJ1-1 | TRBV20-1 | few | TRBD1 | TGCAGTGCTAGAGATCAGGGGGCAGGTGAAGCTTTCTTT | CSARDQGAGEAFF
TRBJ2-3 | TRBV20-1 | many | - | TGCAGTGCTAGAGATGTCAGGCAGGCCGCCACAGATACGCAGTATTTT | CSARDVRQAATDTQYF
TRBJ2-5 | TRBV29-1 | many | - | TGCAGCGTTGAAAAGGGAGAGACCCAGTACTTC | CSVEKGETQYF
TRBJ2-1 | TRBV7-9 | few | - | TGTGCCAGCAGCCAACAGTGGGACACCTACAATGAGCAGTTCTTC | CASSQQWDTYNEQFF
TRBJ2-5 | TRBV29-1 | few | - | TGCAGCGACCGGGGGCTACTGGTGGAAGAGACCCAGTACTTC | CSDRGLLVEETQYF
TRBJ1-1 | TRBV7-9 | many | - | TGTGCCAGCATCCCCACCGGACGGAACACTGAAGCTTTCTTT | CASIPTGRNTEAFF